Presented here are 15 T cell receptor beta chains from one specimen sequenced in a study of blood T cell repertoires in COVID-19. Repertoires were generated with immunoSEQ multiplex PCR, while TCRdb's copy carries only in-frame clones and drops some. Among 100,000 to 150,000 clones listed, roughly 82% were seen once. Specimen: peripheral blood. These receptors came from a human donor in a cohort sampled during active COVID-19.

This chain joins TRBV19 and TRBJ1-4; maybe TRBD1 (6 bases). Per germline, CDR1 LNHDA and CDR2 SQIVND (reference sequence). Trimming took off 7 bases at V and 5 bases at J, with 17 bases between the two ends. The CDR3 sequence is 15 residues long. The CDR3 sequence is CASKIGQIQNEKLFF. The CDR3 bases are TGTGCCAGTAAAATAGGACAGATTCAGAATGAAAAACTGTTTTTT.

The chain employs TRBV6-5 and TRBJ2-4; 11 bases are shared with TRBD1. The CDR3 is 15 residues long. V lost 6 bases and J lost 5; bases outside the gene matches: 6. Germline V gives CDR1 MNHEY, CDR2 SVGAGI. CDR3 coding DNA: TGTGCCAGCAGCGAGGACAGGGGGCGAGAAAACATTCAGTACTTC. Protein: CASSEDRGRENIQYF.

The V gene is TRBV7-8, the J gene TRBJ2-7, with D tentatively TRBD2 (5 bases). The CDR3 extends over 16 amino acids. Germline V gives CDR1 SGHVS, CDR2 FQNEAQ. V shed 5 bases and J shed 4 bases, with 21 bases lying between them. The CDR3 here is CASSQSLAPARYEQYF. The CDR3 DNA follows: TGTGCCAGCAGCCAGTCTTTAGCGCCTGCCCGATACGAGCAGTACTTC. Full variable domain (remainder filled in from reference TRBV7-8 and TRBJ2-7): GAGVSQSPRYKVAKRGQDVALRCDPISGHVSLFWYQQALGQGPEFLTYFQNEAQLDKSGLPSDRFFAERPEGSVSTLKIQRTQQEDSAVYLCASSQSLAPARYEQYFGPGTRLTVT.

CDR3 region: CASSLGAFQAKNIQYF. The CDR3 DNA reads TGTGCCAGCAGCTTAGGGGCCTTCCAAGCCAAAAACATTCAGTACTTC. The V gene is TRBV7-9, the J gene TRBJ2-4; unclear D gene. Deletions cut 1 base from V and 0 bases from J, with 10 bases between. The CDR3 spans 16 residues. Germline V lookup: CDR1 SEHNR, CDR2 FQNEAQ (reference sequence).

The chain uses TRBV3-1 (or the pseudogene TRBV3-2) and TRBJ1-5, with D hard to call. Germline V gene data show CDR1 as LGHDT and CDR2 as YNNKEL (reference sequence). V lost 4 bases and J lost 3, with 10 bases in between. The CDR3 totals 14 residues. As DNA, the CDR3 is TGTGCCAGCAGCCTCGGGGATCTCAATCAGCCCCAGCATTTT. This encodes CASSLGDLNQPQHF.

The chain couples TRBV24-1 to TRBJ2-5, with a tentative D call TRBD1 (6 bases). This CDR3 spans 15 amino acids. Germline V lookup: CDR1 KGHDR, CDR2 SFDVKD. V was trimmed by 1 base and J by 1 base, leaving 9 bases between them. CDR3 loop: CATSDFLGGQETQYF. The CDR3 DNA follows: TGTGCCACCAGTGATTTTTTAGGGGGCCAAGAGACCCAGTACTTC.

The chain joins TRBV7-6 to TRBJ1-4, with D hard to call. V lost 2 bases, J lost 5 bases, and 12 bases lay in between. This CDR3 has 15 residues. Germline assignment: CDR1 SGHVS and CDR2 FNYEAQ. For the CDR3, the DNA is TGTGCCAGCAGCTTAAATGGACTACGCAATGAAAAACTGTTTTTT. The encoded protein is CASSLNGLRNEKLFF.

The rearrangement links TRBV5-5 to TRBJ2-1; maybe TRBD1 (6 bases). Germline V CDR1 and CDR2: SGHKS, YYEKEE (reference sequence). Trimming cost V 5 bases and J 2 bases, with 14 bases left between them. This CDR3 spans 15 amino acids. The CDR3 region is CASRPRRDTYNEQFF. The CDR3, as DNA: TGTGCCAGCAGGCCTCGCCGGGACACCTACAATGAGCAGTTCTTC.

The chain uses TRBV6-6 and TRBJ2-1; D possibly corresponds to TRBD1 (6 bases). V was cut by 3 bases and J by 3 bases, with 12 bases left in between. Per germline, CDR1 MNHNY and CDR2 SVGAGI (reference sequence). The CDR3 covers 15 residues. For the CDR3, the DNA is TGTGCCAGCAGTTATGTAGGGACAAACTACAATGAGCAGTTCTTC. Translating gives CASSYVGTNYNEQFF.

The gene calls are TRBV14 and TRBJ2-7; 10 bases fit TRBD2. Germline-derived CDR1 and CDR2 are SGHDN and FVKESK. The V and J ends lost 1 base and 11 bases, in that order; junction bases with no gene match: 5. The length of the CDR3 is 13 residues. The CDR3 spells CASSQAPSGSKYF. The CDR3 DNA reads TGTGCCAGCAGCCAAGCCCCTAGCGGGAGTAAGTACTTC.

The genes are TRBV19 and TRBJ2-7, with a possible D match to TRBD1 (5 bases). The germline V gene has CDR1 LNHDA and CDR2 SQIVND (reference sequence). This CDR3 comprises 15 residues. V shed 0 bases and J shed 4 bases, with 13 bases lying between them. The CDR3 reads CASSIDSSGQYEQYF. The CDR3 nucleotides read TGTGCCAGTAGTATAGATTCTTCAGGGCAGTACGAGCAGTACTTC.

The chain uses TRBV4-1 and TRBJ2-3; 8 bases are shared with TRBD1. CDR3 length: 15 amino acids. The V segment lost 5 bases and the J segment 0 bases; nucleotides outside the gene matches: 4. CDR1 and CDR2 (germline): MGHRA, YSYEKL. CDR3 sequence (DNA): TGCGCCAGCAGCACGGGACAGGCTAGCACAGATACGCAGTATTTT. Its protein is CASSTGQASTDTQYF.

This clone was observed once. The chain links TRBV9 to TRBJ1-1; D gene unclear. Trimming removed 0 bases from V and 0 bases from J, with 9 bases in between. CDR3 length equals 15 residues. Germline CDR1 SGDLS, CDR2 YYNGEE. The CDR3 sequence is CASSVDREMNTEAFF. CDR3 in DNA: TGTGCCAGCAGCGTAGATCGGGAGATGAACACTGAAGCTTTCTTT.

V is TRBV5-1 and J is TRBJ2-2, with TRBD2 matching 9 bases. Germline CDR1 and CDR2: SGHRS and YFSETQ. V trimming: 4 bases; J trimming: 6 bases; junction bases outside the gene matches: 7. The CDR3 has 15 residues. CDR3 nucleotides: TGCGCCAGCAGCCCGGGACTAGCCCCACCCGGGGAGCTGTTTTTT. Amino acid sequence: CASSPGLAPPGELFF.

This sequence joins TRBV11-3 and TRBJ1-1; D gene unclear. V lost 3 bases and J 1 base, leaving 9 bases between the germline ends. The germline CDR1 and CDR2 sequences are SGHNT and YENEEA. This CDR3 comprises 14 residues. The CDR3 loop is CASSFGGPNTEAFF. The CDR3, as DNA: TGTGCCAGCAGCTTTGGCGGCCCGAACACTGAAGCTTTCTTT.